This TCR beta chain emerged from a study of T cell responses to AZD1222 COVID-19 vaccine. As for the study in general: Timing groups of about 4 and about 12 weeks for second doses were pooled.

Worth noting for this clone: Its matching antigen is unknown.

Produced via immunoSEQ multiplex PCR; TCRdb's table is partial and in-frame only. The sample has about 140,000 clones, around 90% seen once. The germline V gene has CDR1 GTSNPN and CDR2 SVGIG (reference sequence). V shed 6 bases and J 1 base; nucleotides not matched to a gene: 10. The CDR3 length is 16 residues. Findings and limits, study-wide: Nearly half of spike-specific TCRs reportedly target unmutated variant regions.

The sequence derives from an adult in good health. This sample comprised peripheral blood, obtained on day 0 of AZD1222 vaccination. The V gene is TRBV30, the J gene TRBJ2-1, with 9 bases identical to TRBD1. The CDR3 DNA is TGTGCCTGTCCGAGTACCGGGACAGGGTCCTACAATGAGCAGTTCTTC. Protein product: CACPSTGTGSYNEQFF.